These T cell receptor beta chains were read from a single sample in a study of blood T cell repertoires in COVID-19. Clones were sequenced by immunoSEQ multiplex PCR, and TCRdb holds only the in-frame ones, with some missing. The sample includes 150,000 or so clones, approximately 90% of them seen just once. The sequenced sample was peripheral blood. These receptors were taken from a man in his 60s with active or convalescent COVID-19. Each CDR3 is given with its conserved first and last residue. Each record gives: V gene, J gene, D gene, clone size, CDR3 protein, CDR3 DNA. A D gene is named only where the DNA matches it firmly. Size is omitted from some rows. Given values are once, few, many or a class for expanded clones.

V gene: TRBV4-1; J gene: TRBJ1-2; D gene: NA; clone size: few; CDR3 protein: CASSQDPGSINYGYTF; CDR3 DNA: TGCGCCAGCAGCCAAGATCCCGGGTCTATCAACTATGGCTACACCTTC
V gene: TRBV20-1; J gene: TRBJ2-5; D gene: TRBD1; clone size: NA; CDR3 protein: CSASGRDSTQETQYF; CDR3 DNA: TGCAGTGCCAGTGGCCGGGACAGTACACAAGAGACCCAGTACTTC
V gene: TRBV19; J gene: TRBJ2-3; D gene: NA; clone size: NA; CDR3 protein: CASSNRQAPHTDTQYF; CDR3 DNA: TGTGCCAGTAGTAACCGACAGGCCCCCCACACAGATACGCAGTATTTT
V gene: TRBV13; J gene: TRBJ2-1; D gene: TRBD2; clone size: NA; CDR3 protein: CASSLGYPGGNEQFF; CDR3 DNA: TGTGCCAGCAGCTTAGGCTACCCGGGAGGGAATGAGCAGTTCTTC
V gene: TRBV7-9; J gene: TRBJ2-1; D gene: NA; clone size: NA; CDR3 protein: CASSFSGTSNEQFF; CDR3 DNA: TGTGCCAGCAGCTTTTCAGGCACTTCCAATGAGCAGTTCTTC
V gene: TRBV11-2; J gene: TRBJ1-2; D gene: NA; clone size: NA; CDR3 protein: CASSLGGGDYGYTF; CDR3 DNA: TGTGCCAGCAGCTTAGGAGGGGGGGACTATGGCTACACCTTC
V gene: TRBV28; J gene: TRBJ1-5; D gene: NA; clone size: NA; CDR3 protein: CASNESNQPQHF; CDR3 DNA: TGTGCCAGCAATGAGAGCAATCAGCCCCAGCATTTT
V gene: TRBV7-9; J gene: TRBJ1-3; D gene: NA; clone size: NA; CDR3 protein: CASSLNTSGNTIYF; CDR3 DNA: TGTGCCAGCAGCTTAAACACATCTGGAAACACCATATATTTT
V gene: TRBV5-1; J gene: TRBJ2-7; D gene: TRBD1; clone size: NA; CDR3 protein: CASSYGTDLSYEQYF; CDR3 DNA: TGCGCCAGCAGCTACGGGACAGACCTATCCTACGAGCAGTACTTC
V gene: TRBV6-5; J gene: TRBJ2-3; D gene: NA; clone size: few; CDR3 protein: CASSSTGPDTQYF; CDR3 DNA: TGTGCCAGCAGTTCGACAGGACCAGATACGCAGTATTTT
V gene: TRBV7-9; J gene: TRBJ1-4; D gene: NA; clone size: NA; CDR3 protein: CASSPRGGVGEKLFF; CDR3 DNA: TGTGCCAGCAGCCCCCGTGGGGGGGTGGGCGAAAAACTGTTTTTT
V gene: TRBV5-4; J gene: TRBJ2-2; D gene: NA; clone size: once; CDR3 protein: CASSRGVNGAGELFF; CDR3 DNA: TGTGCCAGCAGCCGCGGGGTTAACGGCGCCGGGGAGCTGTTTTTT
V gene: TRBV19; J gene: TRBJ2-7; D gene: TRBD1; clone size: many; CDR3 protein: CASSNRDRGFYEQYF; CDR3 DNA: TGTGCCAGTAGTAACCGGGACAGGGGCTTCTACGAGCAGTACTTC
V gene: TRBV4-2; J gene: TRBJ2-2; D gene: TRBD2; clone size: NA; CDR3 protein: CASSQERGLGAGVPNTGELFF; CDR3 DNA: TGTGCCAGCAGCCAAGAACGGGGCCTAGGGGCGGGGGTTCCGAACACCGGGGAGCTGTTTTTT
V gene: TRBV19; J gene: TRBJ1-4; D gene: TRBD1; clone size: NA; CDR3 protein: CATDPRQGNEKLFF; CDR3 DNA: TGTGCCACAGATCCCCGACAGGGGAATGAAAAACTGTTTTTT
V gene: TRBV5-6; J gene: TRBJ2-5; D gene: NA; clone size: NA; CDR3 protein: CASSYLETQYF; CDR3 DNA: TGTGCCAGCAGCTACTTAGAGACCCAGTACTTC
V gene: TRBV4-2; J gene: TRBJ2-2; D gene: NA; clone size: NA; CDR3 protein: CASRLQRTGELFF; CDR3 DNA: TGTGCCAGCAGACTCCAACGAACCGGGGAGCTGTTTTTT
V gene: TRBV9; J gene: TRBJ2-5; D gene: NA; clone size: NA; CDR3 protein: CASSVDSSPRETQYF; CDR3 DNA: TGTGCCAGCAGCGTAGATTCTAGCCCCCGGGAGACCCAGTACTTC
V gene: TRBV19; J gene: TRBJ2-7; D gene: TRBD1; clone size: NA; CDR3 protein: CASSTTGGGGYEQYF; CDR3 DNA: TGTGCCAGTAGCACTACAGGGGGCGGGGGATACGAGCAGTACTTC
V gene: TRBV9; J gene: TRBJ2-1; D gene: NA; clone size: NA; CDR3 protein: CASSFGGREYNEQFF; CDR3 DNA: TGTGCCAGCAGCTTTGGGGGGCGGGAGTACAATGAGCAGTTCTTC
V gene: TRBV27; J gene: TRBJ1-1; D gene: NA; clone size: NA; CDR3 protein: CASSLLGKSNTEAFF; CDR3 DNA: TGTGCCAGCAGTTTACTGGGCAAAAGCAACACTGAAGCTTTCTTT
V gene: TRBV4-2; J gene: TRBJ2-1; D gene: TRBD2; clone size: NA; CDR3 protein: CASSQEGDLAGGQFF; CDR3 DNA: TGTGCCAGCAGCCAAGAAGGGGATCTAGCGGGGGGGCAGTTCTTC
V gene: TRBV11-2; J gene: TRBJ1-1; D gene: NA; clone size: once; CDR3 protein: CASSTRQDTEAFF; CDR3 DNA: TGTGCCAGCAGCACTCGACAGGACACTGAAGCTTTCTTT
V gene: TRBV12-3/TRBV12-4; J gene: TRBJ1-2; D gene: NA; clone size: once; CDR3 protein: CASRRAGDYGYTF; CDR3 DNA: TGTGCCAGCAGACGGGCAGGGGACTATGGCTACACCTTC
V gene: TRBV11-3; J gene: TRBJ1-1; D gene: NA; clone size: NA; CDR3 protein: CASSLAFLIQANTEAFF; CDR3 DNA: TGTGCCAGCAGCTTAGCTTTCCTCATCCAGGCGAACACTGAAGCTTTCTTT
V gene: TRBV9; J gene: TRBJ2-7; D gene: NA; clone size: few; CDR3 protein: CASSVGGAMAYEQYF; CDR3 DNA: TGTGCCAGCAGCGTAGGCGGGGCCATGGCCTACGAGCAGTACTTC
V gene: TRBV18; J gene: TRBJ1-4; D gene: TRBD1; clone size: NA; CDR3 protein: CASSQSSGTAHEKLFF; CDR3 DNA: TGTGCCAGCTCACAATCCTCCGGGACAGCCCATGAAAAACTGTTTTTT
V gene: TRBV4-3; J gene: TRBJ2-3; D gene: TRBD2; clone size: NA; CDR3 protein: CASSQGLADNTDTQYF; CDR3 DNA: TGCGCCAGCAGCCAGGGACTAGCGGACAACACAGATACGCAGTATTTT
V gene: TRBV10-3; J gene: TRBJ2-6; D gene: TRBD1; clone size: NA; CDR3 protein: CAIRPDRGGSGANVLTF; CDR3 DNA: TGTGCCATCAGACCCGACAGGGGGGGATCTGGGGCCAACGTCCTGACTTTC
V gene: TRBV24-1; J gene: TRBJ2-7; D gene: TRBD1; clone size: NA; CDR3 protein: CATSGDRDYEQYF; CDR3 DNA: TGTGCCACCAGTGGGGACAGGGATTACGAGCAGTACTTC
V gene: TRBV3-1/TRBV3-2; J gene: TRBJ2-7; D gene: NA; clone size: NA; CDR3 protein: CASSQESNEQYF; CDR3 DNA: TGTGCCAGCAGCCAAGAGTCAAACGAGCAGTACTTC
V gene: TRBV1; J gene: TRBJ2-5; D gene: NA; clone size: NA; CDR3 protein: CTSSLPGTSGIQETQYF; CDR3 DNA: TGCACCAGCAGCCTCCCCGGGACTAGCGGGATCCAAGAGACCCAGTACTTC
V gene: TRBV4-1; J gene: TRBJ2-5; D gene: NA; clone size: NA; CDR3 protein: CASSQEAGGETQYF; CDR3 DNA: TGCGCCAGCAGCCAAGAAGCCGGCGGGGAGACCCAGTACTTC
V gene: TRBV6-1; J gene: TRBJ1-5; D gene: NA; clone size: NA; CDR3 protein: CASSEALRGGSFNQPQHF; CDR3 DNA: TGTGCCAGCAGTGAAGCGCTTCGGGGAGGGAGTTTCAACCAGCCCCAGCATTTT
V gene: TRBV28; J gene: TRBJ1-5; D gene: NA; clone size: NA; CDR3 protein: CASRPGHPIPQHF; CDR3 DNA: TGTGCCAGCAGGCCGGGACACCCAATTCCCCAGCATTTT
V gene: TRBV29-1; J gene: TRBJ2-3; D gene: NA; clone size: NA; CDR3 protein: CSSDGGGTDTQYF; CDR3 DNA: TGCAGCTCAGACGGTGGCGGGACAGATACGCAGTATTTT
V gene: TRBV2; J gene: TRBJ2-5; D gene: TRBD2; clone size: NA; CDR3 protein: CASSERSGRRQETQYF; CDR3 DNA: TGTGCCAGCAGTGAACGTAGCGGGAGGCGCCAAGAGACCCAGTACTTC
V gene: TRBV27; J gene: TRBJ2-7; D gene: NA; clone size: NA; CDR3 protein: CASSYSRTVSYEQYF; CDR3 DNA: TGTGCCAGCAGTTACTCCCGGACTGTTTCCTACGAGCAGTACTTC
V gene: TRBV28; J gene: TRBJ2-7; D gene: NA; clone size: NA; CDR3 protein: CASSPGGSYEQYF; CDR3 DNA: TGTGCCAGCAGTCCTGGGGGGTCCTACGAGCAGTACTTC
V gene: TRBV7-6; J gene: TRBJ1-3; D gene: NA; clone size: NA; CDR3 protein: CASSLDYSPAGNTIYF; CDR3 DNA: TGTGCCAGCAGCTTAGATTATTCTCCGGCTGGAAACACCATATATTTT
V gene: TRBV28; J gene: TRBJ2-7; D gene: NA; clone size: NA; CDR3 protein: CASSGLQGRVKGYEQYF; CDR3 DNA: TGTGCCAGCAGCGGTCTTCAGGGCAGGGTGAAAGGCTACGAGCAGTACTTC
V gene: TRBV4-1; J gene: TRBJ1-5; D gene: NA; clone size: NA; CDR3 protein: CASTLWQANQPQHF; CDR3 DNA: TGCGCCAGCACCCTCTGGCAGGCCAATCAGCCCCAGCATTTT
V gene: TRBV18; J gene: TRBJ2-7; D gene: NA; clone size: NA; CDR3 protein: CASSPPIGGYEQYF; CDR3 DNA: TGTGCCAGCTCACCACCGATCGGGGGCTACGAGCAGTACTTC
V gene: TRBV27; J gene: TRBJ2-1; D gene: TRBD2; clone size: NA; CDR3 protein: CASRSPGTVTSGGANEQFF; CDR3 DNA: TGTGCCAGCAGGTCGCCGGGGACGGTTACTAGCGGGGGGGCCAATGAGCAGTTCTTC
V gene: TRBV6-6; J gene: TRBJ1-1; D gene: NA; clone size: NA; CDR3 protein: CASSYVDGGSAEAFF; CDR3 DNA: TGTGCCAGCAGTTACGTAGACGGAGGGTCCGCTGAAGCTTTCTTT
V gene: TRBV27; J gene: TRBJ2-7; D gene: NA; clone size: NA; CDR3 protein: CALGSGAGYSYEQYF; CDR3 DNA: TGTGCCCTTGGGAGCGGTGCCGGATACTCCTACGAGCAGTACTTC
V gene: TRBV29-1; J gene: TRBJ1-5; D gene: NA; clone size: NA; CDR3 protein: CSALGQSNQPQHF; CDR3 DNA: TGCAGCGCCCTAGGACAGAGCAATCAGCCCCAGCATTTT
V gene: TRBV10-3; J gene: TRBJ1-2; D gene: TRBD1; clone size: NA; CDR3 protein: CAISEAGTGHGYTF; CDR3 DNA: TGTGCCATCAGTGAGGCCGGGACAGGGCATGGCTACACCTTC
V gene: TRBV25-1; J gene: TRBJ1-4; D gene: TRBD1; clone size: NA; CDR3 protein: CASSDGQGNEKLFF; CDR3 DNA: TGTGCCAGCAGTGATGGACAGGGTAATGAAAAACTGTTTTTT
V gene: TRBV27; J gene: TRBJ1-1; D gene: NA; clone size: NA; CDR3 protein: CASSHPGVRTEAFF; CDR3 DNA: TGTGCCAGCAGCCACCCCGGGGTACGCACTGAAGCTTTCTTT
V gene: TRBV7-2; J gene: TRBJ1-4; D gene: TRBD1; clone size: once; CDR3 protein: CASSFDRGDEKLFF; CDR3 DNA: TGTGCCAGCAGCTTCGACAGGGGGGATGAAAAACTGTTTTTT
V gene: TRBV15; J gene: TRBJ2-3; D gene: TRBD2; clone size: NA; CDR3 protein: CATSSGLAVSTDTQYF; CDR3 DNA: TGTGCCACCAGCAGTGGGCTAGCGGTAAGCACAGATACGCAGTATTTT
V gene: TRBV5-4; J gene: TRBJ1-2; D gene: TRBD1; clone size: NA; CDR3 protein: CASSYRGILDGYTF; CDR3 DNA: TGTGCCAGCAGCTACAGGGGGATCTTGGATGGCTACACCTTC
V gene: TRBV28; J gene: TRBJ1-6; D gene: NA; clone size: NA; CDR3 protein: CASSIATGNSPLHF; CDR3 DNA: TGTGCCAGCAGTATTGCGACAGGAAATTCACCCCTCCACTTT
V gene: TRBV4-3; J gene: TRBJ2-3; D gene: TRBD2; clone size: NA; CDR3 protein: CASSQDAGGSVDTQYF; CDR3 DNA: TGCGCCAGCAGCCAAGATGCGGGGGGGTCGGTAGATACGCAGTATTTT
V gene: TRBV7-2; J gene: TRBJ2-4; D gene: NA; clone size: once; CDR3 protein: CASSLARENIQYF; CDR3 DNA: TGTGCCAGCAGCTTAGCCAGGGAAAACATTCAGTACTTC
V gene: TRBV4-3; J gene: TRBJ2-3; D gene: NA; clone size: NA; CDR3 protein: CASSQDSNTDTQYF; CDR3 DNA: TGCGCCAGCAGCCAAGATTCTAACACAGATACGCAGTATTTT